This T cell receptor (beta chain) was retrieved from a study of cytomegalovirus exposure and HLA in healthy donors. This clone was picked up a small number of times. No antigen is known for it. The CDR3 has 15 residues. CDR1 is MNHEY, CDR2 SMNVEV, per germline (reference sequence). V lost 3 bases to trimming and J lost 7 bases; unmatched junction nucleotides: 11. PCR primers comprised 60 Vbeta and 13 Jbeta primers. The method was immunoSEQ multiplex PCR; TCRdb's version includes in-frame clones alone and lacks a portion of them. The sample includes under 200,000 clones, around three quarters of them seen just once. General study findings and limits: Across HLA loci, a later analysis found differing TCR association rates, with DRB1 most and HLA-C fewest. A cluster of highly shared sequence variants was likely a sequencing artifact. The study dropped some indistinguishable V segments, TRBV6-2 and TRBV6-3 among them. Listed as cytomegalovirus-associated were 150 to 200 TCR beta chains.

This TCR derives from a young woman in good health and CMV-seropositive. Sample: PBMCs. V usage is TRBV27 and J usage is TRBJ2-7; 8 bases fit TRBD1. The CDR3 region is CASSFSARGLREQYF. The CDR3 DNA follows: TGTGCCAGCAGTTTCTCGGCCAGGGGGCTTCGAGAGCAGTACTTC.